Below, one T cell receptor beta chain is given with its context. This clone's antigen is unknown. No base qualities exist here, and no much larger clone lies one base off it. These data belong to a study of OX40 agonist ivuxolimab in advanced cancers. Background for the entire study: The costimulatory receptor OX40 (CD134) was targeted by ivuxolimab, a fully human IgG2 agonistic monoclonal antibody. Intravenous ivuxolimab was administered to patients every 2 weeks at six dose levels: 0.01, 0.1, 0.3, 1.5, 3 and 10 mg/kg. Among the approximately 50 dose-escalation patients, about 19 had hepatocellular carcinoma, around 15 melanoma, 9 renal cell carcinoma and 9 head and neck cancer. A male proportion of approximately 83% and a mean age of about 60 years, ranging from about 20 to 79, were recorded for the dose-escalation cohort. Prior anti-PD-1, anti-PD-L1 or anti-CTLA-4 therapy was permitted, and checkpoint inhibitors had been received by more than 35% of dose-escalation patients. Partial responses occurred in three dose-escalation patients, of whom one had hepatocellular carcinoma and two had cutaneous melanoma. The point of sequencing TCRbeta in the periphery was to test whether ivuxolimab changed TCR sequence diversity and drove clonal T-cell expansion. The paper covers the monotherapy dose-escalation part of the phase I ivuxolimab trial, which included N of about 50 patients.

Patients with autoimmune disease history or receiving systemic immunosuppression were excluded from the trial. Peripheral blood for TCR sequencing was collected from all dose cohorts at baseline, on cycle 4 day 1, and on cycle 7 day 1. Samples were obtained from an open-label, multicenter, first-in-human phase I dose-escalation trial of ivuxolimab. Adults with locally advanced or metastatic head and neck squamous cell, hepatocellular, melanoma or renal cell carcinoma were enrolled in the trial. Before TCR sequencing, CD4+ and CD8+ T cells were separately sorted from peripheral blood. For sequencing of the TCRbeta CDR3 region, genomic DNA was extracted from the sorted cells. The immunoSEQ Assay was used to sequence the TCRbeta CDR3 regions. This is the immuneACCESS table as TCRdb keeps it, with only in-frame sequences that have V and J called. A part of the clones is gone; compared with another copy, unresolved V genes explain less than half, and the rest is unexplained. For this sample there are tens of thousands of clones; roughly nine tenths appear just once. Of the sample, 13% falls within the top ten clones.

CDR3 length: 13 amino acids, cysteine to phenylalanine. CDR3 DNA is the only sequence kept; it has 39 bases, read in frame from the first base. The germline ends are 10 bases apart after V is trimmed by 8 bases and J by 0 bases. Via the germline V gene (reference sequence), CDR1 is LNHDA and CDR2 SQIVND. What the research found in general, with its limitations: After ivuxolimab, more expanded clones were found on average in CD8+ T cells than in CD4+ T cells. At doses from 0.1 to 3.0 mg/kg, clonal expansion was seen in both CD4+ and CD8+ blood T cells between baseline and week 6. Low levels of normalized T-cell clonal expansion were also seen in some nonresponding patients. The antigen specificity of the clonally expanded peripheral T cells was not determined. Partial responders in the 0.1-3.0 mg/kg groups had among the lowest normalized peripheral clonal expansion, especially among CD8+ T cells.

This sequence originates from an adult with an advanced solid tumor such as melanoma, head and neck, liver or kidney cancer. Here the sequenced sample was CD4+ or CD8+ T cells sorted from blood, taken in a trial of the OX40 agonist ivuxolimab. The rearranged segments are TRBV19 and TRBJ1-1, with no confidently assigned D gene. The DNA sequence is TGTGCCAGTTCGGACGGCATGAACACTGAAGCTTTCTTT. This codes for CASSDGMNTEAFF.